This TCR beta chain was obtained from a study of blood T cell repertoires in COVID-19. Study background: Acute-phase and convalescent COVID-19 samples originated in the United States, Italy and Spain. In each case, the material was cDNA or gDNA derived from T cells, B-cell-depleted T cells, or PBMCs.

The CDR3 consists of 15 residues. In germline, CDR1 is SGHTA, CDR2 FQGNSA. V shed 1 base, J shed 4 bases, and the junction held 1 base outside the gene matches. The assay was immunoSEQ multiplex PCR, and TCRdb's table has in-frame clones only and misses some. The table lists over 130,000 clones, approximately 86% of them singletons. Sequencing was carried out using peripheral blood. V usage is TRBV7-2 and J usage is TRBJ2-1; 10 nucleotides align to TRBD2. The TCR comes from a human donor in a cohort sampled during active COVID-19. In DNA form, the CDR3 reads TGTGCCAGCAGCTTAGAGCGGGGGGGTTACAATGAGCAGTTCTTC. Encoded protein: CASSLERGGYNEQFF.